The clone carrying this TCR beta chain was seen at least ten times. The antigen remains undetermined. The time point was: patch test 1, 2 weeks after DPC sensitization. Indicated treatment: therapeutic diphenylcyclopropenone sensitization with weekly scalp DPC. Germline V lookup: CDR1 SEHNR, CDR2 FQNEAQ (reference sequence). V shed 1 base and J shed 2 bases, with 10 bases lying between them. This CDR3 contains 15 residues. These data belong to a study of human T cells and chemical hapten exposure. Study-wide points: TCRs at a frequency above 1 in 1000 stayed unchanged with DPC sensitization.

The library labeled individual cDNA molecules by adding unique molecular identifiers to them. TCRdb reprocessed the RACE reads via MiXCR and lists one record per CDR3 protein. The table has about 57,000 distinct CDR3 sequences, about 9.6% seen once. The sequence derives from a woman aged 40 to 50 with alopecia areata. Some clones in this sample may be carry-over from other donors' samples. The sequencing used whole blood, collected in connection with sensitization to the hapten diphenylcyclopropenone (DPC). The rearrangement joins TRBV7-9 to TRBJ2-3; a weak D match, TRBD2 (5 bases). CDR3 coding DNA: TGTGCCAGCAGCTTAGGATCTAGCCCCACAGATACGCAGTATTTT. This translates into CASSLGSSPTDTQYF.